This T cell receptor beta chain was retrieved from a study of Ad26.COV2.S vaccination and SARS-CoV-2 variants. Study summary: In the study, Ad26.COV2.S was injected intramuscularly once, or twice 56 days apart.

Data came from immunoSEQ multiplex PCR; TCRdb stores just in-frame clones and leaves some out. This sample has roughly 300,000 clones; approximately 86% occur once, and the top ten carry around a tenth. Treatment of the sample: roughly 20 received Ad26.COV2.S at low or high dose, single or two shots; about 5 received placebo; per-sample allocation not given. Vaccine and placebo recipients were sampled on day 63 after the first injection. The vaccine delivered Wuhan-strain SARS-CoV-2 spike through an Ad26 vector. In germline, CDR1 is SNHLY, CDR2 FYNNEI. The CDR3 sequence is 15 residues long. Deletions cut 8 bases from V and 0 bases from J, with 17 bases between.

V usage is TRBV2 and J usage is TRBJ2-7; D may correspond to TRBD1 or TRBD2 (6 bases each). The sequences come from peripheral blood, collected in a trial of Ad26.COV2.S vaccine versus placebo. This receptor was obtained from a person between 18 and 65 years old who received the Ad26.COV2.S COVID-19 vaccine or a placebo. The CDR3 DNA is TGTGCCAGCCGTCGGGGGCGGGTGGGCTCCTACGAGCAGTACTTC. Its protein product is CASRRGRVGSYEQYF.